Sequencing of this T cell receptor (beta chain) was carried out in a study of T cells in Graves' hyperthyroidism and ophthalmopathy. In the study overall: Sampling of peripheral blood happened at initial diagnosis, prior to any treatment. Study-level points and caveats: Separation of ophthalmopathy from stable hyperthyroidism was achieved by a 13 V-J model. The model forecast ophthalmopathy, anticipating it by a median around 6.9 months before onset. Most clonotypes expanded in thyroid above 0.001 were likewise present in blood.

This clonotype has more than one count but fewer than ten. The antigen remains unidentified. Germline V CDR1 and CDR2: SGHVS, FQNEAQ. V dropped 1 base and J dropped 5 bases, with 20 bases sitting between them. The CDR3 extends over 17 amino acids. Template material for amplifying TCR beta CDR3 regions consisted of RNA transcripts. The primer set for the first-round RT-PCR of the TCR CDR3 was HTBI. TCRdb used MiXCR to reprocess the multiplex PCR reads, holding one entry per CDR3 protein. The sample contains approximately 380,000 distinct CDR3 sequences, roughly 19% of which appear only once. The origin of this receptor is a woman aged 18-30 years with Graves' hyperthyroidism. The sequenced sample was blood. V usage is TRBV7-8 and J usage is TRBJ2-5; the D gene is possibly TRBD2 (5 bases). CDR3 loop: CASSLDTTMGAWETQYF. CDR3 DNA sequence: TGTGCCAGCAGCTTAGACACCACAATGGGAGCCTGGGAGACCCAGTACTTC.